The 9 T cell receptor beta chains below were found in one sample sequenced in a study. TCRdb re-analysed the 5' RACE reads in MiXCR, keeping a single row per CDR3 protein. Of about 57,000 distinct CDR3 sequences in the sample, about 28% are singletons; the top ten hold less than 3.5%. Sequencing used tumor-infiltrating memory CD4+ T cells sorted from the breast tumor. Sample subset: memory CD4+ T cells, CD4+CD45RO+CD25-. The source of these receptors is a female donor with breast cancer.

The rearrangement uses TRBV7-2 and TRBJ2-1, with D hard to call. The CDR3 length is 13 residues. The V end was cut by 1 base, the J end by 2 bases, with 3 bases between. Germline CDR1 is SGHTA and CDR2 is FQGNSA. The CDR3 DNA reads TGTGCCAGCAGCTTAGGGGCCTACAATGAGCAGTTCTTC. Protein sequence: CASSLGAYNEQFF.

This clonotype showed up just a few times. This chain joins TRBV10-1 and TRBJ2-3, with 8 bases matching TRBD2. V was pared by 7 bases and J by 3 bases, with 9 bases of the junction left unmatched. Per germline, CDR1 WNHNN and CDR2 SYGVQD (reference sequence). The CDR3 is made up of 15 amino acids. As DNA, the CDR3 is TGCGCCAGCACTCCACTAGCGGAGGGAACAGATACGCAGTATTTT. It is translated as CASTPLAEGTDTQYF.

The chain joins TRBV7-2 to TRBJ1-1; no definite D call. Trimming removed 6 bases at V and 6 bases at J, with 14 bases between. Germline V gene lookup returns CDR1 SGHTA and CDR2 FQGNSA. CDR3 length: 13 amino acids. CDR3 nucleotide sequence: TGTGCCAGCAGGTCCTCGGCAAACGCTGAAGCTTTCTTT. Translated, it gives CASRSSANAEAFF.

The chain carries TRBV7-9 and TRBJ2-1, with 10 nucleotides matching TRBD2. The CDR3 contains 16 residues. Germline CDR1 SEHNR, CDR2 FQNEAQ (reference sequence). After removal of 3 bases from V and 5 bases from J, the junction contained 7 bases not matched to a gene. In nucleotides, the CDR3 is TGTGCCAGCAGCTTGTCACTAGCGGGATCCCACAATGAGCAGTTCTTC. This codes for CASSLSLAGSHNEQFF.

This clonotype rates as medium-sized. This chain connects TRBV6-6 to TRBJ2-3; TRBD1 matches 9 bases. This CDR3 region has 14 residues. Germline CDR1 MNHNY, CDR2 SVGAGI (reference sequence). V was clipped by 6 bases and J by 4 bases; unmatched bases: 5. The CDR3 coding sequence is TGTGCCAGCAGCCTGGGACAGGGAGCAGATACGCAGTATTTT. It specifies CASSLGQGADTQYF.

Only a few counts were recorded for this clonotype. The genes are TRBV5-1 and TRBJ2-4; D may be TRBD1 (7 bases). The CDR3 runs to 18 residues. Germline V CDR1 and CDR2: SGHRS, YFSETQ. V was clipped by 2 bases and J by 5 bases, with 23 bases between them. As DNA, the CDR3 is TGCGCCAGCAGCTTATACCAGGAGGGGGCGAACGAACAAAACATTCAGTACTTC. Encoded protein: CASSLYQEGANEQNIQYF.

V gene TRBV6-5 combines with J gene TRBJ1-1; D unclear. Germline-derived CDR1 and CDR2 are MNHEY and SVGAGI. CDR3 size: 14 residues. The V end was cut by 6 bases, the J end by 1 base, with 12 bases between. The CDR3 sequence is CASSPAGANTEAFF. In nucleotides, the CDR3 is TGTGCCAGCAGCCCAGCCGGCGCGAACACTGAAGCTTTCTTT.

This clonotype ranks as medium-sized. This rearrangement joins TRBV29-1 to TRBJ2-3, with TRBD2 identical over 9 bases. V was clipped by 4 bases and J by 6 bases; unmatched bases: 5. The CDR3 covers 13 residues. Germline V lookup: CDR1 SQVTM, CDR2 ANQGSEA. CDR3 in DNA: TGCAGCGTTGGAAGCGGGAGGTTGGATACGCAGTATTTT. This encodes CSVGSGRLDTQYF.

This clonotype was picked up a small number of times. The chain recombines TRBV7-9 with TRBJ2-7, with a tentative D call TRBD2 (7 bases). V shed 5 bases and J shed 0 bases, with 23 bases lying between them. Germline CDR1 SEHNR, CDR2 FQNEAQ (reference sequence). CDR3 length equals 18 residues. The DNA of the CDR3 is TGTGCCAGCAGCCCCTGGGGGGGGGGCGAAGGTAGCTCCTACGAGCAGTACTTC. Its protein is CASSPWGGGEGSSYEQYF. Full variable domain (outside the CDR3, taken from reference TRBV7-9 and TRBJ2-7): DTGVSQNPRHKITKRGQNVTFRCDPISEHNRLYWYRQTLGQGPEFLTYFQNEAQLEKSRLLSDRFSAERPKGSFSTLEIQRTEQGDSAMYLCASSPWGGGEGSSYEQYFGPGTRLTVT.